This TCR beta chain derives from a study of somatic mutations in cytotoxic T cells in rheumatoid arthritis. For the study at large: The authors flow-sorted some V beta antibody-stained T-cell populations at nearly 100% purity, including V beta1+ cells that they sequenced for TCRB. Study-level results: No age-related increase in CD8+ clonality was seen in healthy controls, but one was seen in rheumatoid arthritis patients.

Assay used: immunoSEQ multiplex PCR; TCRdb lists only in-frame clones, some missing. The repertoire holds 6,000 to 9,000 clones, with 65% to 85% as singletons. Germline loops: CDR1 SGDLS, CDR2 YYNGEE. This CDR3 spans 14 amino acids. Trimming took off 0 bases at V and 10 bases at J, with 11 bases between the two ends. A note on this clone: Its antigen is unknown.

Isolation of CD4+ and CD8+ cells used positive magnetic bead selection, with purity checked by flow cytometry. This chain joins TRBV9 and TRBJ1-6; maybe TRBD1 (5 bases). The receptor's source is an adult with rheumatoid arthritis. Material for sequencing was CD8+ T cells sorted from blood. The CDR3 DNA sequence: TGTGCCAGCAGCGTAGCACGGACACGGTCACCCCTCCACTTT. Translation gives CASSVARTRSPLHF.